Presented here are 21 T cell receptor beta chains from one specimen sequenced in a study of early T cells in non-severe SARS-CoV-2 infection. TCRdb reprocessed the 5' RACE reads with MiXCR, giving one entry per CDR3 protein. The repertoire includes fewer than 85,000 distinct CDR3 sequences, about 10% of them detected once, and more than 10% sits in the top ten. Sequenced material: whole blood, taken at baseline. The receptors originated from an adult who was a healthcare worker with PCR-confirmed SARS-CoV-2 infection or an uninfected control (not recorded which).

This clonotype was seen a handful of times. The chain uses TRBV29-1 and TRBJ2-1; no firm D call. V was shortened by 4 bases and J by 0 bases, with 13 bases between the two germline ends. This CDR3 spans 15 amino acids. Looked up from germline, CDR1 is SQVTM and CDR2 is ANQGSEA. CDR3: CSVVVHGFSYNEQFF. CDR3 coding DNA: TGCAGCGTTGTGGTCCACGGGTTCTCCTACAATGAGCAGTTCTTC.

The chain links TRBV20-1 to TRBJ2-5; maybe TRBD2 (7 bases). The germline V gene encodes CDR1 DFQATT and CDR2 SNEGSKA (reference sequence). Trimming took off 0 bases at V and 3 bases at J, with 11 bases between the two ends. The CDR3 extends over 14 amino acids. CDR3 in DNA: TGCAGTGCTAGAGAAGGGGGGGCAGAAGAGACCCAGTACTTC. Its translation is CSAREGGAEETQYF.

This clonotype occurred a few times. The genes are TRBV29-1 and TRBJ1-1; D gene ambiguous. Germline V lookup: CDR1 SQVTM, CDR2 ANQGSEA. The CDR3 runs to 12 residues. The V and J ends lost 4 bases and 3 bases respectively, with 9 bases between them. CDR3 region: CSVAAGYTEAFF. The CDR3 DNA is TGCAGCGTTGCGGCAGGTTACACTGAAGCTTTCTTT.

V gene TRBV7-8 combines with J gene TRBJ2-3; 8 bases agree with TRBD2. CDR3 length: 15 amino acids. J gave up 4 bases and V 8 bases, and 11 bases lay outside the gene matches. The germline CDR1 and CDR2 sequences are SGHVS and FQNEAQ. CDR3 loop: CASGQKAGGPDTQYF. CDR3 DNA: TGTGCCAGCGGCCAAAAGGCGGGGGGCCCAGATACGCAGTATTTT.

This chain links TRBV20-1 with TRBJ2-1; D is undetermined. Germline loops: CDR1 DFQATT, CDR2 SNEGSKA (reference sequence). There are 14 residues in the CDR3. Trimming removed 6 bases at V and 2 bases at J, with 14 bases between. CDR3 in DNA: TGCAGTGCGCGCCGGGCCACTACCTACAATGAGCAGTTCTTC. Protein: CSARRATTYNEQFF.

This chain connects TRBV19 to TRBJ1-2; D gene ambiguous. The CDR3 has 17 residues. V lost 4 bases and J lost 5, with 23 bases in between. Germline loops: CDR1 LNHDA, CDR2 SQIVND (reference sequence). CDR3 amino acids: CASSTAGWEAPIYGYTF. CDR3 in DNA: TGTGCCAGTAGTACTGCGGGTTGGGAAGCCCCGATTTATGGCTACACCTTC. Looking up the rest from reference TRBV19 and TRBJ1-2 gives the full variable domain: DGGITQSPKYLFRKEGQNVTLSCEQNLNHDAMYWYRQDPGQGLRLIYYSQIVNDFQKGDIAEGYSVSREKKESFPLTVTSAQKNPTAFYLCASSTAGWEAPIYGYTFGSGTRLTVV.

This clonotype has more than one count but fewer than ten. The chain employs TRBV18 and TRBJ1-1, with D perhaps TRBD1 (6 bases). The germline CDR1 and CDR2 sequences are KGHSH and LQKENI. Trimming removed 2 bases at V and 5 bases at J, with 21 bases between. This CDR3 has 17 residues. CDR3 DNA sequence: TGTGCCAGCTCACCATGGGTTTTGGGGGCCCGAGGAACTGAAGCTTTCTTT. It translates to CASSPWVLGARGTEAFF. Looking up the rest from reference TRBV18 and TRBJ1-1 gives the full variable domain: NAGVMQNPRHLVRRRGQEARLRCSPMKGHSHVYWYRQLPEEGLKFMVYLQKENIIDESGMPKERFSAEFPKEGPSILRIQQVVRGDSAAYFCASSPWVLGARGTEAFFGQGTRLTVV.

In its sample, this clonotype was seen a few times. The V and J genes are TRBV5-1 and TRBJ1-3, with no clear D. This CDR3 contains 16 residues. Per germline, CDR1 SGHRS and CDR2 YFSETQ. Trimming took 5 bases from V and 0 from J, leaving 15 bases between them. As DNA, the CDR3 is TGCGCCAGCAGGGCTCCTGGTCCGATCTCTGGAAACACCATATATTTT. It yields the protein CASRAPGPISGNTIYF.

This sequence joins TRBV4-1 and TRBJ1-2; the D is unclear. This CDR3 spans 14 amino acids. Germline V gene data show CDR1 as MGHRA and CDR2 as YSYEKL. V lost 4 bases, J lost 4 bases, and 13 bases lay in between. The CDR3 is CASSPSGEAYGYTF. CDR3 nucleotides: TGCGCCAGCAGCCCCTCTGGGGAGGCCTATGGCTACACCTTC.

This chain uses TRBV4-3 with TRBJ2-3, with 9 bases identical to TRBD2. The CDR3 is 17 residues long. Germline assignment: CDR1 LGHNA and CDR2 YSLEER. Trimming cost V 2 bases and J 3 bases; bases outside gene matches: 9. CDR3 nucleotides: TGCGCCAGCAGCCAATGGAGCGGGGGGATAGGTACAGATACGCAGTATTTT. It specifies CASSQWSGGIGTDTQYF.

The V gene is TRBV20-1, the J gene TRBJ2-5; unclear D gene. Germline lookup yields CDR1 DFQATT and CDR2 SNEGSKA (reference sequence). This CDR3 contains 13 residues. V was clipped by 6 bases and J by 2 bases, with 13 bases between them. The CDR3: CSAPRFQQETQYF. The CDR3, as DNA: TGCAGTGCCCCCCGCTTCCAGCAAGAGACCCAGTACTTC.

The rearrangement links TRBV5-1 to TRBJ2-3; weak D call: TRBD1 (5 bases). The CDR3 is 17 residues long. Germline V CDR1 and CDR2: SGHRS, YFSETQ. V was pared by 0 bases and J by 1 base, with 15 bases between. The CDR3 sequence: CASSLEVAHRRTDTQYF. The CDR3 DNA sequence: TGCGCCAGCAGCTTGGAGGTGGCGCACAGGCGCACAGATACGCAGTATTTT.

This clonotype was detected many times. The rearrangement joins TRBV10-3 to TRBJ2-2; TRBD2 matches 12 bases. Germline-derived CDR1 and CDR2 are ENHRY and SYGVKD. V dropped 5 bases and J dropped 3; count of bases not matched to a gene: 1. The CDR3 runs 15 residues. CDR3 protein: CAISRLAGDTGELFF. In DNA, the CDR3 is TGTGCCATCAGTAGACTAGCGGGGGACACCGGGGAGCTGTTTTTT.

This clonotype came up many times. V usage is TRBV5-1 and J usage is TRBJ2-1; D not certain. Germline lookup yields CDR1 SGHRS and CDR2 YFSETQ. The CDR3 is 11 residues long. V dropped 0 bases and J dropped 8 bases, with 3 bases sitting between them. For the CDR3, the DNA is TGCGCCAGCAGCTTGGCATATGAGCAGTTCTTC. Encoded protein: CASSLAYEQFF.

This clonotype was counted at least ten times. V usage is TRBV25-1 and J usage is TRBJ1-2; D possibly corresponds to TRBD1 (6 bases). Germline V gene lookup returns CDR1 MGHDK and CDR2 SYGVNS. The germline V and J ends were trimmed by 0 bases and 7 bases, with 18 bases remaining between them. The CDR3 totals 16 residues. CDR3 nucleotides: TGTGCCAGCAGTGAATACGGACAGCTCGGTATGGTTGGCTACACCTTC. Its protein is CASSEYGQLGMVGYTF.

V usage is TRBV29-1 and J usage is TRBJ2-4; D call uncertain. V lost 2 bases, J lost 9 bases, and 20 bases lay in between. CDR3 length equals 15 residues. Germline lookup yields CDR1 SQVTM and CDR2 ANQGSEA. The CDR3 is CSVEHPGPSVGIQYF. The CDR3 DNA follows: TGCAGCGTTGAACATCCCGGGCCGAGCGTTGGCATTCAGTACTTC.

This chain joins TRBV9 and TRBJ2-3, with 8 nucleotides matching TRBD2. J lost 5 bases, V lost 0 bases, and 8 bases had no gene match. The germline V gene has CDR1 SGDLS and CDR2 YYNGEE. This CDR3 is built from 16 residues. The CDR3 DNA reads as TGTGCCAGCAGCGTAGTGGTAGCGGGGACTGGAGATACGCAGTATTTT. It specifies CASSVVVAGTGDTQYF.

Only a few counts were recorded for this clonotype. CDR3 residues: CASSPQSGGSYEQYF. In DNA, the CDR3 is TGCGCCAGCAGCCCCCAATCGGGGGGGTCCTACGAGCAGTACTTC. The rearrangement uses TRBV4-3 and TRBJ2-7, with 8 positions matching TRBD2. In germline, CDR1 is LGHNA, CDR2 YSLEER. The CDR3 is made up of 15 amino acids. The ends lost 4 bases at V and 1 base at J; junction bases unmatched: 6.

This rearrangement joins TRBV28 to TRBJ2-7; TRBD2 matches 8 bases. There are 15 residues in the CDR3. Germline V CDR1 and CDR2: MDHEN, SYDVKM. V trimming: 1 base; J trimming: 4 bases; junction bases outside the gene matches: 6. The CDR3 reads CASSLFGRGDYEQYF. DNA of the CDR3: TGTGCCAGCAGTTTATTTGGGCGGGGGGATTACGAGCAGTACTTC.

V usage is TRBV5-4 and J usage is TRBJ2-4; D uncertain. The CDR3 is 14 amino acids. The germline V gene has CDR1 SGHNT and CDR2 YYREEE (reference sequence). V lost 3 bases and J lost 0, with 7 bases in between. The CDR3 region is CASSYWSAKNIQYF. For the CDR3, the DNA is TGTGCCAGCAGCTATTGGTCAGCCAAAAACATTCAGTACTTC.

This clonotype was seen more than once but under ten times. CDR3 loop: CASSDQGLAGTGELFF. The DNA of the CDR3 is TGTGCCAGCAGTGACCAGGGGCTAGCCGGCACCGGGGAGCTGTTTTTT. V is TRBV2 and J is TRBJ2-2; a weak D match, TRBD1 (6 bases). The length of the CDR3 is 16 residues. CDR1 and CDR2 from the germline V gene are SNHLY and FYNNEI. V dropped 3 bases and J dropped 4 bases, with 15 bases sitting between them. The complete variable domain, with remaining parts taken from reference TRBV2 and TRBJ2-2, reads EPEVTQTPSHQVTQMGQEVILRCVPISNHLYFYWYRQILGQKVEFLVSFYNNEISEKSEIFDDQFSVERPDGSNFTLKIRSTKLEDSAMYFCASSDQGLAGTGELFFGEGSRLTVL.